The rows below give T cell receptor beta chains drawn from one sample of a study of blood T cell repertoires in COVID-19. Some clones are missing from TCRdb's copy, which holds only in-frame ones; the method was immunoSEQ multiplex PCR. The data show 380,000 or so clones, roughly 90% seen once. Input material: peripheral blood. The receptors come from a man in his forties with acute or convalescent COVID-19. The CDR3 runs from the conserved cysteine through the conserved F or W. Clone size, where shown, is once, few, many, or a class for clones that have expanded.

TRBV5-1,TRBJ1-1,-,CASSPTPRQDITEAFF
TRBV6-5,TRBJ2-5,-,CASRGQGQETQYF
TRBV28,TRBJ1-1,-,CASSPPGREVTEAFF
TRBV6-4,TRBJ1-6,-,CASSDTSRDRSVSYNSPLHF
TRBV5-5,TRBJ1-2,once,CASSLEGGAGSYYGYTF
TRBV4-1,TRBJ2-7,few,CASSQGKAGDLEQYF
TRBV19,TRBJ1-6,-,CASSSWPGNSPLHF
TRBV5-3,TRBJ2-7,-,CARSRDGTSDYYEQYF
TRBV9,TRBJ1-3,-,CASSVGQGSGNTIYF
TRBV6-5,TRBJ1-4,-,CASRDRGANEKLFF
TRBV11-2,TRBJ2-6,-,CASSWRTAGANVLTF
TRBV3-1/TRBV3-2,TRBJ1-4,-,CASSRSTGANEKLFF
TRBV28,TRBJ1-1,-,CASNDAGTRAFF
TRBV15,TRBJ2-1,once,CATSRERVAGRKNEQFF
TRBV11-2,TRBJ1-4,-,CASSSGTGNEKLFF
TRBV9,TRBJ2-7,-,CASSDEPPGQGPSSYEQYF
TRBV30,TRBJ1-1,-,CAWTTPNTEAFF
TRBV11-2,TRBJ2-1,once,CASSSKAGGRGDEQFF
TRBV30,TRBJ2-3,-,CAWSVHRGNMQYF
TRBV10-3,TRBJ2-3,once,CAISESDRDDTQYF
TRBV9,TRBJ2-3,-,CASSGQGNTDTQYF
TRBV19,TRBJ1-1,-,CASSLGGYNTEAFF
TRBV3-1/TRBV3-2,TRBJ1-6,-,CASSQDLLWADRGYSPLHF
TRBV28,TRBJ1-1,-,CASSWTGGTEAFF
TRBV29-1,TRBJ2-1,-,CSVALAGEVTGEQFF
TRBV3-1/TRBV3-2,TRBJ1-5,-,CASSQGQGNQPQHF
TRBV7-2,TRBJ1-1,-,CASSLFPGKTTEAFF
TRBV28,TRBJ1-1,-,CASSLTGGTEAFF
TRBV7-2,TRBJ1-2,-,CASSLASGNVVGGYTF
TRBV5-4,TRBJ2-5,-,CASSLQGGETQYF
TRBV3-1/TRBV3-2,TRBJ2-7,-,CASSQEDRAPYEQYF
TRBV28,TRBJ1-4,once,CASSYDRESGDDEKLFF
TRBV4-3,TRBJ2-7,-,CASSQVTGTYEQYF
TRBV7-6,TRBJ2-3,-,CASSKGTSGVYTQYF
TRBV24-1,TRBJ1-5,once,CATYLGQGAIQPQHF
TRBV27,TRBJ1-6,-,CASSLSGQGFGPLHF
TRBV5-1,TRBJ1-3,-,CASSLAGAGYGNTIYF
TRBV4-3,TRBJ2-2,-,CASSRGTSGVSHTGELFF
TRBV27,TRBJ2-2,-,CASTPGRGAQGLFF
TRBV9,TRBJ1-6,few,CASSVGAGRNSPLHF
TRBV19,TRBJ2-1,-,CASSSHSGTYNEQFF
TRBV2,TRBJ1-6,-,CASSEQGGDNSPLHF
TRBV18,TRBJ1-3,once,CASSPQGNGNTIYF